The 24 T cell receptor beta chains presented below share a single source sample, sequenced in a study of shared clonotypes between healthy human individuals. TCRdb's copy holds only in-frame clones and misses some; the assay was immunoSEQ multiplex PCR. The sample shows about 110,000 clones, around 68% of them seen only once. The sample consisted of memory CD8+ T cells sorted from blood. The subset denotes: CD45RO+ cells pooled with CCR7-negative TemRA cells. Receptor source: a woman in her 30s in good health.

The CDR3 sequence: CASSKDSRLTDTQYF. The CDR3 DNA is TGCGCCAGCAGTAAGGACAGCCGGCTAACAGATACGCAGTATTTT. The chain joins TRBV10-1 to TRBJ2-3; tentative D call: TRBD1 (6 bases). This CDR3 has 15 amino acids. Germline CDR1 WNHNN, CDR2 SYGVQD (reference sequence). The V and J ends lost 5 bases and 3 bases respectively, with 15 bases between them.

The CDR3 here is CASSPERRGDTQYF. CDR3 DNA: TGTGCCAGCAGCCCCGAAAGGAGGGGAGATACGCAGTATTTT. This chain connects TRBV7-9 to TRBJ2-3, with a tentative D call TRBD2 (6 bases). CDR1 is SEHNR and CDR2 is FQNEAQ in the germline V gene (reference sequence). The CDR3 consists of 14 residues. V lost 5 bases and J lost 5, with 14 bases in between.

The genes are TRBV6-6 and TRBJ2-1; 7 nucleotides line up with TRBD2. CDR1 is MNHNY, CDR2 SVGAGI, per germline (reference sequence). The CDR3 runs to 12 residues. V was clipped by 7 bases and J by 6 bases; unmatched bases: 3. The CDR3 loop reads CASNGEGNEQFF. CDR3 DNA: TGTGCCAGCAACGGGGAGGGCAATGAGCAGTTCTTC.

V usage is TRBV11-1 and J usage is TRBJ2-7, with a tentative D call TRBD2 (5 bases). Germline V gives CDR1 SGHAT, CDR2 FQDESV (reference sequence). The V end lost 5 bases, the J end lost 7 bases, and 15 bases lay between the germline ends. The CDR3 runs 13 residues. CDR3 region: CASSLGLVWEQYF. CDR3 bases: TGTGCCAGCAGCCTAGGACTGGTTTGGGAGCAGTACTTC.

This clone came up a few times. The rearrangement links TRBV6-5 to TRBJ2-2, with 7 bases aligning to TRBD1. CDR3 length: 13 residues. The V and J ends lost 8 bases and 3 bases, in that order; junction bases with no gene match: 3. CDR1 is MNHEY and CDR2 is SVGAGI in the germline V gene. CDR3 DNA sequence: TGTGCCAGCGCCGGACAGGACACCGGGGAGCTGTTTTTT. Its protein is CASAGQDTGELFF.

This sequence joins TRBV4-1 and TRBJ2-1; no reliable D call. The CDR3 is made up of 13 amino acids. Between the trimmed V and J ends, which lost 1 base and 7 bases, there was a span of 8 bases. Germline V gene lookup returns CDR1 MGHRA and CDR2 YSYEKL. The DNA for the CDR3 is TGCGCCAGCAGCCAAGGGCTGGGGAATGAGCAGTTCTTC. It specifies CASSQGLGNEQFF.

V usage is TRBV19 and J usage is TRBJ1-5, with a tentative D call TRBD1 (5 bases). Germline-derived CDR1 and CDR2 are LNHDA and SQIVND (reference sequence). The CDR3 has 16 residues. Trimming stripped 4 bases from V and 2 bases from J, with 15 bases between. The CDR3 DNA follows: TGTGCCAGTAGTACGACAGTCACCTCGGGCAATCAGCCCCAGCATTTT. Translating it yields CASSTTVTSGNQPQHF.

V gene TRBV6-5 combines with J gene TRBJ1-3, with no clear D. From germline, CDR1 is MNHEY and CDR2 SVGAGI. The CDR3 sequence is 12 residues long. The ends were cut back, 2 bases at V and 4 bases at J, with 3 bases in the middle. CDR3 region: CASSYMGNTIYF. In DNA, the CDR3 is TGTGCCAGCAGTTACATGGGAAACACCATATATTTT.

The gene calls are TRBV27 and TRBJ2-7; D possibly matches TRBD1 or TRBD2 (5 bases each). Looked up from germline, CDR1 is MNHEY and CDR2 is SMNVEV (reference sequence). The V and J ends lost 3 bases and 7 bases respectively, with 13 bases between them. CDR3 length: 13 residues. CDR3 loop: CASSFGTRWEQYF. The CDR3 DNA is TGTGCCAGCAGTTTCGGGACGCGCTGGGAGCAGTACTTC.

The rearrangement uses TRBV2 and TRBJ1-5, with a weak D call TRBD1 (5 bases). V was cut by 4 bases and J by 0 bases, with 22 bases left in between. The germline V gene has CDR1 SNHLY and CDR2 FYNNEI. CDR3 length equals 19 residues. CDR3 coding DNA: TGTGCCAGCAGTGTAACCGGGACGCAGGGTACCCATAGCAATCAGCCCCAGCATTTT. This gives the protein CASSVTGTQGTHSNQPQHF.

Concerning this clone: This likely traces to a read error, being one base from a far larger clone. V is TRBV5-2 and J is TRBJ1-5. TRBV5-2 is labeled a pseudogene. The CDR3 extends over 15 amino acids. For the CDR3, the DNA is TGTGCCAGCAGCCAAGCGGGGGGGAACTATCAGCCCCAGCATTTT. Its translation is CASSQAGGNYQPQHF.

This chain joins TRBV10-1 and TRBJ2-7; D unclear. In germline, CDR1 is WNHNN, CDR2 SYGVQD (reference sequence). With 0 bases removed from V and 2 bases from J, the gap between germline ends came to 8 bases. The CDR3 has 14 amino acids. The CDR3 sequence: CASSESFAAYEQYF. The CDR3 nucleotides read TGCGCCAGCAGTGAGTCTTTCGCGGCCTACGAGCAGTACTTC.

This clone was counted at least ten times. The V call is TRBV28, the J call TRBJ2-7, with 9 bases matching TRBD1. The CDR3 spans 16 residues. The V segment lost 1 base and the J segment 5 bases; nucleotides outside the gene matches: 9. The germline V gene encodes CDR1 MDHEN and CDR2 SYDVKM. CDR3 region: CASSLFSDRGSNEQYF. The CDR3 region has the DNA TGTGCCAGCAGTTTATTCTCGGACAGGGGAAGTAACGAGCAGTACTTC.

The rearrangement joins TRBV7-9 to TRBJ2-7; TRBD1 matches 11 bases. CDR1 SEHNR and CDR2 FQNEAQ come from the germline V gene (reference sequence). The CDR3 is 14 amino acids. V dropped 6 bases and J dropped 5; count of bases not matched to a gene: 6. Here the CDR3 DNA reads TGTGCCAGCAGAAGCGGACAGGGGGCTAACGAGCAGTACTTC. Translated, it gives CASRSGQGANEQYF.

This chain uses TRBV6-1 with TRBJ1-5; D remains ambiguous. The CDR3 totals 13 residues. Germline loops: CDR1 MNHNS, CDR2 SASEGT. V dropped 1 base and J dropped 9 bases, with 10 bases sitting between them. In DNA form, the CDR3 reads TGTGCCAGCAGTGAAGAAGGGTTGTGGCCCCAGCATTTT. Translated, it gives CASSEEGLWPQHF.

This clone came up many times. Other nucleotide sequences from this sample produce the same CDR3. The chain joins TRBV7-9 to TRBJ2-1; 7 bases map to TRBD2. Per germline, CDR1 SEHNR and CDR2 FQNEAQ (reference sequence). The CDR3 runs 16 residues. V lost 5 bases to trimming and J lost 2 bases; unmatched junction nucleotides: 9. CDR3 amino acids: CASSPRGGSAYNEQFF. CDR3 nucleotides: TGTGCCAGCAGCCCCCGGGGCGGGAGCGCCTACAATGAGCAGTTCTTC.

This rearrangement joins TRBV12-2 to TRBJ2-7; the table's D gene call, TRBD2, was not cross checked with the DNA. TRBV12-2 is reported as a pseudogene. This CDR3 has 13 residues. The CDR3 is CASPEKRGGEQYF. The DNA of the CDR3 is TGTGCAAGTCCCGAAAAACGGGGAGGCGAGCAGTACTTC.

Note on this clone: A single base is all that separates this from a far larger clone, so a read error is likely. This chain joins TRBV7-9 and TRBJ1-2; 9 nucleotides line up with TRBD1. The germline V gene encodes CDR1 SEHNR and CDR2 FQNEAQ (reference sequence). Trimming took 3 bases from V and 6 from J; bases not matched to a gene: 2. This CDR3 has 13 residues. CDR3 amino acids: CASSLGTGNGYTF. CDR3 nucleotides: TGTGCCAGCAGCTTGGGGACAGGGAATGGCTACACCTTC.

This rearrangement joins TRBV5-6 to TRBJ2-1; D may be TRBD2 (6 bases). CDR3 length equals 11 residues. The V gene's germline CDR1 is SGHDT and CDR2 YYEEEE. Trimming pared 3 bases from V and 9 bases from J, leaving 7 bases between. The CDR3 DNA sequence: TGTGCCAGCAGCTCTAGCGCTGAGCAGTTCTTC. This codes for CASSSSAEQFF.

The J gene is TRBJ1-2, the V gene TRBV28; TRBD1 is a possible D gene (6 bases). CDR1 is MDHEN and CDR2 is SYDVKM in the germline V gene. V lost 2 bases to trimming and J lost 4 bases, with 23 bases between them. This CDR3 comprises 18 residues. The CDR3: CASSLPADRTMRLYGYTF. CDR3 bases: TGTGCCAGCAGTTTACCAGCCGACAGGACGATGCGCCTCTATGGCTACACCTTC.

The chain carries TRBV27 and TRBJ2-1, with 8 bases lining up with TRBD2. The germline V gene encodes CDR1 MNHEY and CDR2 SMNVEV (reference sequence). With 3 bases clipped from V and 7 bases from J, the junction kept 8 bases outside the gene matches. The CDR3 contains 15 residues. The CDR3 here is CASSFRWASGNEQFF. The CDR3 DNA reads TGTGCCAGCAGTTTCCGTTGGGCTAGCGGGAATGAGCAGTTCTTC.

This clone has only a few counts. The chain joins TRBV19 to TRBJ1-5; D gene uncertain. Germline V gene data show CDR1 as LNHDA and CDR2 as SQIVND (reference sequence). The CDR3 totals 17 residues. The V and J ends lost 7 bases and 1 base respectively, with 20 bases between them. CDR3 in DNA: TGTGCCAGTACCCCCTCCTGGTGGGCCTTGAGCAATCAGCCCCAGCATTTT. Its translation is CASTPSWWALSNQPQHF.

The rearrangement uses TRBV4-1 and TRBJ2-2; 8 nucleotides align to TRBD2. The trim removed 0 bases at V and 7 bases at J, leaving 13 bases unmatched. This CDR3 has 18 residues. CDR1 and CDR2 (germline): MGHRA, YSYEKL. The DNA of the CDR3 is TGCGCCAGCAGCCAAGATGGAGCGGGAGCCACGTTTATCGGGGAGCTGTTTTTT. It encodes CASSQDGAGATFIGELFF.

This clone has a count of ten or more. The chain couples TRBV5-5 to TRBJ1-1; D call uncertain. V was trimmed by 5 bases and J by 5 bases, leaving 16 bases between them. CDR3 length equals 14 residues. From germline, CDR1 is SGHKS and CDR2 YYEKEE (reference sequence). CDR3 in DNA: TGTGCCAGCAGATTCGACCGTGGGAGAACTGAAGCTTTCTTT. Residues: CASRFDRGRTEAFF.